This T cell receptor (beta chain) was recorded in a study of shared clonotypes between healthy human individuals. In the study overall: CD4 naive and CD4 memory each took three plates per donor, while CD8 naive took two and CD8 memory one. General study points: Generally, estimated richness proved larger in naive subsets than it did in memory subsets.

Germline V CDR1 and CDR2: MDHEN, SYDVKM. The CDR3 has 14 residues. With 2 bases removed from V and 5 bases from J, the gap between germline ends came to 10 bases. Donation came from healthy HIV-negative adults that had no recent acute infections or vaccinations. TCRdb's table, derived via immunoSEQ multiplex PCR, lists solely in-frame clones and lacks some. The sample holds some 1 million clones, approximately 72% seen once. This clone has just a few counts. The antigen is not known. This chain joins TRBV28 and TRBJ1-5, with D unresolved. Material: memory CD4+ T cells sorted from blood. The subset denotes: CD45RA-negative fraction. This clonotype was obtained from a young man in good health. The CDR3 region is CASSLGGGYQPQHF. In DNA form, the CDR3 reads TGTGCCAGCAGTTTAGGAGGAGGGTATCAGCCCCAGCATTTT.